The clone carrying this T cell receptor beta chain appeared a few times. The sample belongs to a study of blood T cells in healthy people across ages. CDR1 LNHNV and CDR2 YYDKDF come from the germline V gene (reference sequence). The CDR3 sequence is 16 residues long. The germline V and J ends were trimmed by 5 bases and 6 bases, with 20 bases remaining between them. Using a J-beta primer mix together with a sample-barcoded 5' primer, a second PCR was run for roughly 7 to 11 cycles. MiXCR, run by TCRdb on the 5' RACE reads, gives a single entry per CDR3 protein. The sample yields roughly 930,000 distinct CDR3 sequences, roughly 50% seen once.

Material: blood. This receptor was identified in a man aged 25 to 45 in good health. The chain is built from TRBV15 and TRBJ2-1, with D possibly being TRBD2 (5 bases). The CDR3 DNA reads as TGTGCCACCAGCCTACCAACGAGAGTGAGGGTCAATGAGCAGTTCTTC. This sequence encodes CATSLPTRVRVNEQFF. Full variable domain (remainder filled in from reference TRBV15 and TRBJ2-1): DAMVIQNPRYQVTQFGKPVTLSCSQTLNHNVMYWYQQKSSQAPKLLFHYYDKDFNNEADTPDNFQSRRPNTSFCFLDIRSPGLGDTAMYLCATSLPTRVRVNEQFFGPGTRLTVL.